This T cell receptor (beta chain) was recovered during a study of graft-versus-host responses after intestinal transplantation. Study details: Anti-thymocyte globulin induction preceded approximately three years of tacrolimus and steroid maintenance in all recipients.

Sequencing was performed with immunoSEQ multiplex PCR; in TCRdb, only in-frame clones are kept and a portion is missing. The profile covers about 120,000 clones, with around 95% appearing a single time and around 3% taken by the ten largest. Trimming left V 4 bases short and J 10 bases short, with 10 bases between. The CDR3 consists of 11 residues. Looked up from germline, CDR1 is SGHDN and CDR2 is FVKESK. As regards this clone: Its cognate antigen is unknown.

The rearrangement uses TRBV14 and TRBJ2-5; possible D gene TRBD1, 7 bases. The sequenced sample was unstimulated CD8+ T cells sorted from spleen or lymph node cells, obtained before intestinal transplant. The clonotype originates from a human donor who received an intestinal transplant. CDR3 in DNA: TGTGCCAGCAGCCCCCAGGGGGGCCAGTACTTC. It specifies CASSPQGGQYF.